This record looks at one T cell receptor beta chain sequence and its context. The entry originates in a study of technical replicates of blood from a few donors. This CDR3 region has 14 residues. The J segment lost 5 bases and the V segment lost 8 bases, leaving 8 bases of the junction unmatched. Per the germline V gene, CDR1 is LNHDA and CDR2 is SQIVND (reference sequence). TCRdb's copy holds only in-frame clones and misses some; the assay was immunoSEQ multiplex PCR. The sample records under 100,000 clones, under 97% being singletons. The genes are TRBV19 and TRBJ2-5; 10 bases map to TRBD1. The clonotype originates from a human donor in good health. Sequencing input: T cells isolated from PBMCs. The CDR3, as DNA: TGTGCCAGTGAAGACAGGGGGCGAGTGGAGACCCAGTACTTC. Translating gives CASEDRGRVETQYF.